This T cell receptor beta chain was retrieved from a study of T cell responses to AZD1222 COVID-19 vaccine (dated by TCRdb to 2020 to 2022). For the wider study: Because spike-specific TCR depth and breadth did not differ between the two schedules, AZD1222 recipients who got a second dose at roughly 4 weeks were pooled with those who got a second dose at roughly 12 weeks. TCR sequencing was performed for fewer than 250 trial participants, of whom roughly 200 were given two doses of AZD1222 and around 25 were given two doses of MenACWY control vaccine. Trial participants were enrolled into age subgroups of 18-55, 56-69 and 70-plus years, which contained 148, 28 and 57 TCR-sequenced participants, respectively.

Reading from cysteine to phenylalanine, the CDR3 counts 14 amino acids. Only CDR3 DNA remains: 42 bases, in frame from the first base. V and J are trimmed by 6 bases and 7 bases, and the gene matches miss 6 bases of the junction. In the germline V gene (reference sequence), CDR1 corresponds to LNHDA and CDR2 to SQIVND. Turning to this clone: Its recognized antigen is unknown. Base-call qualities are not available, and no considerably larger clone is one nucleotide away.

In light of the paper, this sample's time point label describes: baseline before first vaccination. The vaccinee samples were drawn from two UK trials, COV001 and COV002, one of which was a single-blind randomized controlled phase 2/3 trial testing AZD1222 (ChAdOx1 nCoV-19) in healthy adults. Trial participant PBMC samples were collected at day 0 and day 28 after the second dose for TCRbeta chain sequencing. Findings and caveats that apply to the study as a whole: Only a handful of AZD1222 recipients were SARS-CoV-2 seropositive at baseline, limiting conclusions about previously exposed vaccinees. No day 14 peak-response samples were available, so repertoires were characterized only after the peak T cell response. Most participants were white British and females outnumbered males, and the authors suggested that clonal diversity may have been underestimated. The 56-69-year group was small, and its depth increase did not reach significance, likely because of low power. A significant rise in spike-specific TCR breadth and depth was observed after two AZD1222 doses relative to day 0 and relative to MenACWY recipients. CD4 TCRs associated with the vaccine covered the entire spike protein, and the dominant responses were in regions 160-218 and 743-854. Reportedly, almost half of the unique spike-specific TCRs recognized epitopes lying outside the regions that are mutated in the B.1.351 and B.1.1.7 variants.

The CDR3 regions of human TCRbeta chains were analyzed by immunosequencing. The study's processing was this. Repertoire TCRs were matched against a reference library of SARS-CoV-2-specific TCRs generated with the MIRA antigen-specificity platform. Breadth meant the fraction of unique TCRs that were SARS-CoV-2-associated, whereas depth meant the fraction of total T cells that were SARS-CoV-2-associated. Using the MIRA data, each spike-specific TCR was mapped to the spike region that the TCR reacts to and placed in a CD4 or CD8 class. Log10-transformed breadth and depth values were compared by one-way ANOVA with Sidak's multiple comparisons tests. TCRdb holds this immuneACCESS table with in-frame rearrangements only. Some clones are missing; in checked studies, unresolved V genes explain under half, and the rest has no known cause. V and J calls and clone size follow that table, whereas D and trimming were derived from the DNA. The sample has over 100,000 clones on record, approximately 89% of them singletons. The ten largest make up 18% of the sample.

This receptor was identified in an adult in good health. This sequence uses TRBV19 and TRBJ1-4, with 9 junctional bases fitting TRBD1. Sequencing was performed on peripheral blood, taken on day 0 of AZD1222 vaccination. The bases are TGTGCCAGTAGCCGACAGGGGGAAGGTGAAAAACTGTTTTTT. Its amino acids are CASSRQGEGEKLFF.